A single sample gave rise to the 31 T cell receptor beta chains below, sequenced in a study of T cells after yellow fever vaccination. MiXCR was run by TCRdb on the 5' RACE reads, yielding one entry per CDR3 protein. The table records some 600,000 distinct CDR3 sequences, about 15% of them present only once. Sequencing was performed on PBMCs, taken about 5 days after the first yellow fever vaccination. All receptors come from a man aged 18-30 years who received the YFV17D yellow fever vaccine.

A few counts support this clonotype. V and J are TRBV27 and TRBJ2-3; D is undetermined. The CDR3 runs to 13 residues. Germline V gives CDR1 MNHEY, CDR2 SMNVEV (reference sequence). Trimming took 4 bases from V and 2 from J, leaving 7 bases between them. CDR3 DNA: TGTGCCAGCAGTTGGGCGCTCACAGATACGCAGTATTTT. Translated: CASSWALTDTQYF.

Here the CDR3 reads CASSLWRRDNQPQHF. CDR3 bases: TGTGCCAGCAGTTTATGGCGCCGTGACAATCAGCCCCAGCATTTT. The gene calls are TRBV28 and TRBJ1-5; D gene unclear. V dropped 0 bases and J dropped 3 bases, with 9 bases sitting between them. Germline V gene data show CDR1 as MDHEN and CDR2 as SYDVKM. The CDR3 is 15 residues long.

The CDR3 DNA reads TGTGCCAGCAGCTTCGGTGCGGGAAACAATCAGCCCCAGCATTTT. Amino acid sequence: CASSFGAGNNQPQHF. The genes are TRBV7-2 and TRBJ1-5, with D uncertain. Trimming shortened V by 3 bases and J by 3 bases, and 12 bases separated the two germline ends. The CDR3 extends over 15 amino acids. Per germline, CDR1 SGHTA and CDR2 FQGNSA.

The chain uses TRBV7-2 and TRBJ2-1, with TRBD2 matching over 12 bases. This CDR3 has 16 amino acids. Per germline, CDR1 SGHTA and CDR2 FQGNSA. The J segment lost 2 bases and the V segment lost 4 bases, leaving 3 bases of the junction unmatched. DNA of the CDR3: TGTGCCAGCAGCTCGCTAGCGGGGGGGCCCTACAATGAGCAGTTCTTC. Protein sequence: CASSSLAGGPYNEQFF.

The DNA for the CDR3 is TGTACCTTCTGTTCTATAGAGGTATCAGGGGATTATATTCAGCCCCAGCATTTT. Translated, it gives CTFCSIEVSGDYIQPQHF. This rearrangement joins TRBV2 to TRBJ1-5; weak D call: TRBD1 (6 bases). The germline V gene has CDR1 SNHLY and CDR2 FYNNEI. The CDR3 is 18 amino acids.

This clonotype was picked up a small number of times. The chain joins TRBV11-1 to TRBJ2-7; no definite D call. This CDR3 is 18 amino acids long. The V gene lost 1 base and the J gene lost 2 bases, with 21 bases spanning the gap. Per germline, CDR1 SGHAT and CDR2 FQDESV (reference sequence). CDR3 bases: TGTGCCAGCAGCTTAGGCAACCCTGGTCCCCAGCACGCCTACGAGCAGTACGTC. Translation: CASSLGNPGPQHAYEQYV.

V and J are TRBV11-2 and TRBJ2-2; D is uncertain. CDR1 is SGHAT and CDR2 is FQNNGV in the germline V gene. The ends were cut back, 5 bases at V and 3 bases at J, with 16 bases in the middle. The CDR3 contains 16 residues. In DNA, the CDR3 is TGTGCCAGCAGCCTCGTAGTGTTCCTACACACCGGGGAGCTGTTTTTT. Its protein product is CASSLVVFLHTGELFF.

As DNA, the CDR3 is TGTGCCAGCTTGGACGGGACCGACTTGGGCACCATATATTTT. Translated: CASLDGTDLGTIYF. The rearrangement joins TRBV5-5 to TRBJ1-3, with TRBD1 as a possible D gene (5 bases). Trimming took 7 bases from V and 9 from J, leaving 20 bases between them. This CDR3 has 14 amino acids. Germline V lookup: CDR1 SGHKS, CDR2 YYEKEE (reference sequence). The entire variable domain, with the rest obtained from reference TRBV5-5 and TRBJ1-3, is as follows: DAGVTQSPTHLIKTRGQQVTLRCSPISGHKSVSWYQQVLGQGPQFIFQYYEKEERGRGNFPDRFSARQFPNYSSELNVNALLLGDSALYLCASLDGTDLGTIYFGEGSWLTVV.

This chain connects TRBV5-6 to TRBJ2-7, with 9 positions matching TRBD1. The trim removed 4 bases at V and 5 bases at J, leaving 7 bases unmatched. This CDR3 comprises 14 residues. Per the germline V gene, CDR1 is SGHDT and CDR2 is YYEEEE. The DNA for the CDR3 is TGTGCCAGCAGCCTACAGGGGGCGAGGAACGAGCAGTACGTC. It yields the protein CASSLQGARNEQYV.

This clonotype was seen at least ten times. The rearrangement links TRBV6-5 to TRBJ1-2; D gene unclear. The V end was cut by 0 bases, the J end by 6 bases, with 14 bases between. Germline CDR1 reads MNHEY; CDR2 reads SVGAGI. This CDR3 spans 15 amino acids. The CDR3 region is CASSYSLGGLDGYTF. CDR3 bases: TGTGCCAGCAGTTACTCCCTCGGAGGGCTGGATGGCTACACCTTC.

This chain joins TRBV7-9 and TRBJ2-7; D may be TRBD1 (6 bases). Per germline, CDR1 SEHNR and CDR2 FQNEAQ (reference sequence). The V end was cut by 3 bases, the J end by 2 bases, with 11 bases between. This CDR3 region has 14 residues. Here the CDR3 DNA reads TGTGCCAGCAGCTTGGGGGCGAGCCCCTACGAGCAGTACTTC. Translation gives CASSLGASPYEQYF. Looking up the rest from reference TRBV7-9 and TRBJ2-7 gives the full variable domain: DTGVSQNPRHKITKRGQNVTFRCDPISEHNRLYWYRQTLGQGPEFLTYFQNEAQLEKSRLLSDRFSAERPKGSFSTLEIQRTEQGDSAMYLCASSLGASPYEQYFGPGTRLTVT.

This clonotype was counted a single time. This rearrangement joins TRBV20-1 to TRBJ1-5, with a weak D call TRBD1 (6 bases). This CDR3 comprises 17 residues. CDR1 and CDR2 from the germline V gene are DFQATT and SNEGSKA (reference sequence). V lost 5 bases and J 2 bases, leaving 22 bases between the germline ends. The CDR3 loop is CSARDLQGFLGNQPQHF. DNA for the CDR3: TGCAGTGCTCGGGACTTACAGGGTTTTCTAGGCAATCAGCCCCAGCATTTT.

This chain uses TRBV6-2 or TRBV6-3 with TRBJ2-6, with unresolved D. The V and J ends lost 7 bases and 4 bases respectively, with 8 bases between them. Germline V lookup: CDR1 MNHEY, CDR2 SVGEGT. The CDR3 spans 13 residues. CDR3 region: CASTGAGANVLTF. DNA for the CDR3: TGTGCCAGCACCGGAGCAGGGGCCAACGTCCTGACTTTC.

This clonotype occurred once. DNA for the CDR3: TGTGCCAGCAGCTCCTCGGCGTGGGCGAGCTCCTACAATGAGCAGTTCTTC. Protein sequence: CASSSSAWASSYNEQFF. The rearrangement uses TRBV7-2 and TRBJ2-1; D is undetermined. Germline V lookup: CDR1 SGHTA, CDR2 FQGNSA. The CDR3 runs to 17 residues. V lost 4 bases and J 0 bases, leaving 16 bases between the germline ends.

The rearrangement uses TRBV3-1 and TRBJ2-3, with D unclear. Trimming removed 7 bases at V and 10 bases at J, with 21 bases between. The CDR3 spans 14 residues. Looked up from germline, CDR1 is LGHDT and CDR2 is YNNKEL (reference sequence). CDR3 sequence (DNA): TGTGCCAGCAACCCTAATTTGCGCGAAGAGCCGCAGTATTTT. This gives the protein CASNPNLREEPQYF.

The chain links TRBV29-1 to TRBJ2-1; D assignment may be TRBD1 or TRBD2 (6 bases each). Trimming left V 3 bases short and J 12 bases short, with 21 bases between. There are 14 residues in the CDR3. Germline CDR1 is SQVTM and CDR2 is ANQGSEA. The CDR3 loop reads CSVENSGAPPGQFF. DNA of the CDR3: TGCAGCGTTGAGAATTCGGGGGCACCCCCAGGGCAGTTCTTC.

This rearrangement joins TRBV6-2 or TRBV6-3 to TRBJ2-1; D is uncertain. CDR1 is MNHEY and CDR2 is SVGEGT in the germline V gene. There are 15 residues in the CDR3. The V and J ends lost 0 bases and 5 bases respectively, with 11 bases between them. CDR3 nucleotides: TGTGCCAGCAGTTACTCGTTTGGTCCCAACAATGAGCAGTTCTTC. It yields the protein CASSYSFGPNNEQFF.

The chain carries TRBV5-1 and TRBJ2-2; D unresolved. Germline V gives CDR1 SGHRS, CDR2 YFSETQ. The germline V and J ends were trimmed by 0 bases and 0 bases, with 3 bases remaining between them. The CDR3 runs to 14 residues. The CDR3 region is CASSLAANTGELFF. CDR3 DNA sequence: TGCGCCAGCAGCTTGGCAGCGAACACCGGGGAGCTGTTTTTT.

The chain uses TRBV5-6 and TRBJ2-1, with D tentatively TRBD1 (6 bases). Germline V gene sequence: CDR1 SGHDT, CDR2 YYEEEE. The ends were cut back, 1 base at V and 4 bases at J, with 9 bases in the middle. This CDR3 comprises 14 residues. The DNA of the CDR3 is TGTGCCAGCAGCTTGCGGACAGTTTACAATGAGCAGTTCTTC. It translates to CASSLRTVYNEQFF. Looking up the rest from reference TRBV5-6 and TRBJ2-1 gives the full variable domain: DAGVTQSPTHLIKTRGQQVTLRCSPKSGHDTVSWYQQALGQGPQFIFQYYEEEERQRGNFPDRFSGHQFPNYSSELNVNALLLGDSALYLCASSLRTVYNEQFFGPGTRLTVL.

This clonotype came up a few times. The chain joins TRBV27 to TRBJ2-7; 9 bases are shared with TRBD1. V shed 5 bases and J 3 bases; nucleotides not matched to a gene: 17. The CDR3 totals 18 residues. Germline V gene data show CDR1 as MNHEY and CDR2 as SMNVEV (reference sequence). Here the CDR3 reads CASSPYARDRELSYEQYV. DNA for the CDR3: TGTGCCAGCAGTCCTTACGCCCGGGACAGGGAACTAAGCTACGAGCAGTACGTC.

The chain couples TRBV7-2 to TRBJ1-5; the D is unclear. The V end lost 5 bases, the J end lost 5 bases, and 16 bases lay between the germline ends. The CDR3 has 15 residues. Germline V lookup: CDR1 SGHTA, CDR2 FQGNSA. The CDR3 loop reads CASSGVGREYQPQHF. CDR3 coding DNA: TGTGCCAGCAGCGGGGTCGGCAGAGAGTATCAGCCCCAGCATTTT.

This clonotype occurred a few times. The rearrangement links TRBV7-9 to TRBJ2-1, with 8 bases identical to TRBD1. CDR1 and CDR2 from the germline V gene are SEHNR and FQNEAQ (reference sequence). CDR3 length: 15 residues. With V trimmed by 1 base and J by 8 bases, 7 bases remained unmatched. CDR3: CASSLVSGGRDEQFF. CDR3 DNA: TGTGCCAGCAGCTTAGTCTCAGGGGGCAGGGATGAGCAGTTCTTC.

The sample holds a few counts of this clonotype. The V gene is TRBV9, the J gene TRBJ2-5; 9 bases line up with TRBD1. The CDR3 length is 15 residues. With 4 bases clipped from V and 4 bases from J, the junction kept 8 bases outside the gene matches. Germline assignment: CDR1 SGDLS and CDR2 YYNGEE. CDR3 coding DNA: TGTGCCAGCAGCCCTAGGGACAGGGATGGAGAGACCCAGTACTTC. Translated: CASSPRDRDGETQYF.

This clonotype was seen a handful of times. V usage is TRBV7-2 and J usage is TRBJ2-7; D is uncertain. The length of the CDR3 is 14 residues. CDR1 SGHTA and CDR2 FQGNSA come from the germline V gene. Deletions cut 1 base from V and 0 bases from J, with 7 bases between. CDR3 region: CASSLEQSSYEQYF. The DNA of the CDR3 is TGTGCCAGCAGCTTAGAACAGTCCTCCTACGAGCAGTACTTC.

This clonotype turned up a few times. This sequence joins TRBV12-3 or TRBV12-4 and TRBJ1-1, with D perhaps TRBD1 (6 bases). The CDR3 length is 15 residues. The V end lost 3 bases, the J end lost 2 bases, and 13 bases lay between the germline ends. CDR3 protein: CASSLRTGSNTEAFF. The CDR3 DNA is TGTGCCAGCAGTTTGAGAACAGGGAGCAACACTGAAGCTTTCTTT.

J is TRBJ1-5 and V is TRBV12-3 or TRBV12-4; D is ambiguous. The CDR3 length is 14 residues. Trimming pared 3 bases from V and 7 bases from J, leaving 13 bases between. CDR3: CASSFTPETQPQHF. The DNA of the CDR3 is TGTGCCAGCAGTTTCACCCCGGAAACGCAGCCCCAGCATTTT.

The chain recombines TRBV7-9 with TRBJ2-3; the match to TRBD1 covers 9 bases. The length of the CDR3 is 17 residues. Germline V lookup: CDR1 SEHNR, CDR2 FQNEAQ (reference sequence). V shed 5 bases and J 2 bases; nucleotides not matched to a gene: 11. CDR3 nucleotides: TGTGCCAGCAGCCAAAAACGACAGGGGGGTAACACAGATACGCAGTATTTT. It codes for CASSQKRQGGNTDTQYF.

The chain employs TRBV5-6 and TRBJ1-5, with D maybe TRBD1 (6 bases). V was trimmed by 3 bases and J by 5 bases, leaving 9 bases between them. Germline V gene data show CDR1 as SGHDT and CDR2 as YYEEEE. The CDR3 is 13 residues long. CDR3 loop: CASSSGVYQPQHF. The DNA of the CDR3 is TGTGCCAGCAGCTCAGGGGTTTATCAGCCCCAGCATTTT.

CDR3 bases: TGTGCCAGCAGCTCCCGTGCCTATGGCTACACCTTC. This encodes CASSSRAYGYTF. V and J are TRBV11-2 and TRBJ1-2; the D is unclear. This CDR3 region has 12 residues. V lost 4 bases, J lost 4 bases, and 7 bases lay in between. Germline CDR1 is SGHAT and CDR2 is FQNNGV.

V gene TRBV9 combines with J gene TRBJ2-7; 8 bases are a match to TRBD1. This CDR3 has 15 amino acids. Germline values: CDR1 SGDLS, CDR2 YYNGEE. V was clipped by 0 bases and J by 5 bases; unmatched bases: 7. Here the CDR3 reads CASSVEAGGYNEQYF. In DNA, the CDR3 is TGTGCCAGCAGCGTAGAAGCAGGGGGCTACAACGAGCAGTACTTC.

This clonotype was seen a few times. V usage is TRBV10-3 and J usage is TRBJ2-5; no clear D. This CDR3 has 15 residues. Trimming left V 4 bases short and J 2 bases short, with 14 bases between. Germline-derived CDR1 and CDR2 are ENHRY and SYGVKD. Written as DNA, the CDR3 is TGTGCCATCAGTGGCAGCCCCGCGATACAAGAGACCCAGTACTTC. As protein: CAISGSPAIQETQYF.